This T cell receptor (beta chain) stems from a study of T cell changes during pregnancy in multiple sclerosis. Sequencing was performed with immunoSEQ multiplex PCR; in TCRdb, only in-frame clones are kept and a portion is missing. The table shows about 80,000 clones, with just over 90% occurring only once. Germline CDR1 and CDR2: MRHNA and SNTAGT. The CDR3 contains 15 residues. Trimming cost V 4 bases and J 6 bases, with 17 bases left between them. The chain employs TRBV6-4 and TRBJ2-3; D not resolved. The sample was peripheral blood, taken before pregnancy. The TCR sequence derives from a female donor with multiple sclerosis, enrolled in a pregnancy study. DNA of the CDR3: TGTGCCAGCAGTGGTAAGAGGCCGGCGGTGGATACGCAGTATTTT. Protein: CASSGKRPAVDTQYF.